This T cell receptor (beta chain) was recovered during a study of shared clonotypes between healthy human individuals. Study observations and caveats: Even with large depth, rarefaction showed that sorted-subset sequencing was incomplete. Investigators collected only blood, and repertoires in tissues likely differ.

As regards this clone: Its matching antigen is unknown.

Donors were healthy HIV-negative adults without recent acute infections or vaccinations. Germline V CDR1 and CDR2: MRHNA, SNTAGT. This CDR3 spans 14 amino acids. V lost 4 bases and J lost 8; bases outside the gene matches: 8. A deep-level run was used for the assay. Measured with immunoSEQ multiplex PCR; TCRdb has only the in-frame clones, and not every one. Of about 100,000 clones in the sample, 67% were seen once. The chain joins TRBV6-4 to TRBJ2-1, with 7 bases lining up with TRBD2. The sample consisted of memory CD8+ T cells sorted from blood. Subset described: CD45RO+ cells pooled with CCR7-negative TemRA cells. The TCR comes from a woman aged 25 to 39 in good health. The CDR3 reads CASSAAGAGDEQFF. The CDR3 DNA follows: TGTGCCAGCAGTGCGGCGGGAGCTGGGGATGAGCAGTTCTTC.